The text below deals with one T cell receptor beta chain. The Seattle patients, enrolled during active infection, were followed longitudinally. The data stem from a study of blood T cell repertoires in COVID-19. Whole-study context: Acute-phase and convalescent COVID-19 samples originated in the United States, Italy and Spain. From T cells, B-cell-depleted T cells, or PBMCs came the material, which was cDNA or gDNA.

V lost 7 bases and J lost 4, with 14 bases in between. The CDR3 length is 14 residues. From germline, CDR1 is MDHEN and CDR2 SYDVKM. Source study methods: Amplified reference gene primers provided the basis for estimating nucleated cell counts. The protocol was immunoSEQ multiplex PCR, while the TCRdb copy is restricted to in-frame clones and leaves out a portion. Clone size and V and J calls were adopted from that table, with D and trimming inferred from the DNA. This table holds some 50,000 clones, approximately 87% found once. This rearrangement joins TRBV28 to TRBJ1-3, with D possibly TRBD1 on 5 matching bases. The sequence derives from a woman aged 80 or older with COVID-19, enrolled during active disease. The sequenced sample consisted of peripheral blood. The DNA of the CDR3 is TGTGCCAGCATTCCGGGGGGGTCCGGAAACACCATATATTTT. This codes for CASIPGGSGNTIYF.